This T cell receptor beta chain was captured by sequencing in a study of T cell responses to AZD1222 COVID-19 vaccine (dated by TCRdb to the early 2020s). Concerning the study at large: AZD1222 recipients with second doses at about 4 weeks or about 12 weeks were pooled, because spike-specific TCR depth and breadth did not differ between schedules. A total of more than 230 trial participants underwent TCR sequencing, of whom around 200 received two doses of AZD1222 and some 26 received two doses of the MenACWY control vaccine. Trial participants were enrolled by age into 18-55, 56-69 and 70-plus year subgroups, with roughly 150, 30 and 60 TCR-sequenced participants respectively. The research as a whole found: The 56-69-year group was small, and its depth increase did not reach significance, likely because of low power. The vaccine-associated CD4 TCRs covered the entire spike protein, and the dominant responses fell in regions 160-218 and 743-854. After two AZD1222 doses, spike-specific TCR breadth and depth were significantly higher than at day 0 and than in MenACWY recipients. Conclusions about previously exposed vaccinees are limited because only 6 or 7 AZD1222 recipients were SARS-CoV-2 seropositive at baseline. No day 14 peak-response samples were available, so repertoires were characterized only after the peak T cell response. Participants were mostly white British and included more females than males, and it was suggested by the authors that clonal diversity may have been underestimated. Epitopes outside the regions mutated in the B.1.351 and B.1.1.7 variants were reportedly recognized by nearly half of the unique spike-specific TCRs.

Including the terminal cysteine and phenylalanine, the CDR3 comprises 15 residues. This entry keeps only the CDR3 DNA: 45 bases, framed from base 1. The CDR1 and CDR2 encoded by the germline V gene (reference sequence) are MNHEY and SMNVEV. The trim is 4 bases for V and 0 bases for J, with a gap of 11 bases between the germline ends. This clone was recorded only once. What antigen it recognizes has not been identified. There are no base qualities to consult, and no much larger clone falls within one base. The time point label, as the study defines it: baseline before first vaccination. Vaccinee samples came from UK trials COV001 and COV002, including a single-blind randomized controlled phase 2/3 trial of AZD1222 (ChAdOx1 nCoV-19) in healthy adults. Trial participant PBMC samples were collected at day 0 and day 28 after the second dose for TCRbeta chain sequencing. The CDR3 regions of human TCRbeta chains were analyzed by immunosequencing. Per the source publication's procedure: Repertoire TCRs were matched against a reference library of SARS-CoV-2-specific TCRs generated with the MIRA antigen-specificity platform. Breadth was defined as the fraction of unique TCRs that were SARS-CoV-2-associated, and depth was defined as the fraction of total T cells that were SARS-CoV-2-associated. Each spike-specific TCR was assigned to its reactive spike region and to a CD4 or CD8 class using the MIRA data. Log10-transformed breadth and depth values were compared by one-way ANOVA with Sidak's multiple comparisons tests. TCRdb provides this immuneACCESS table in a form limited to in-frame rearrangements. Some clones are lacking; in checked studies, under half of them reflect an unresolved V gene, and why the rest are absent is not known. Clonal size and the V and J genes are those of that table, whereas D and trimming came from the DNA. The sample profile shows 90,000 to 150,000 clones; about nine tenths of them were found once. The ten largest make up approximately 7.6% of the sample.

The source was peripheral blood, collected on day 0 of AZD1222 vaccination. This sequence originates from an adult in good health. The chain is encoded by TRBV27 joined to TRBJ2-3; there is no confident call for the D gene. The nucleotide sequence reads TGTGCCAGCAGTTCCCCCTTGGGGAGCACAGATACGCAGTATTTT. This is translated as CASSSPLGSTDTQYF.